These 15 T cell receptor beta chains were all obtained from the same sample, sequenced in a study of blood T cell repertoires in COVID-19. Some clones are missing from TCRdb's copy, which holds only in-frame ones; the method was immunoSEQ multiplex PCR. The sample has around 160,000 clones; just under 85% are singletons. Sequenced input: peripheral blood. All receptors come from a middle-aged woman with active or convalescent COVID-19.

This chain links TRBV16 with TRBJ2-5; weak D call: TRBD2 (6 bases). Germline V lookup: CDR1 KGHSY, CDR2 FQNENV. The CDR3 contains 15 residues. Deletions cut 0 bases from V and 7 bases from J, with 15 bases between. CDR3 in amino acids: CASSQSGRTGRTQYF. Here the CDR3 DNA reads TGTGCCAGCAGCCAATCCGGCCGGACCGGGAGGACCCAGTACTTC.

The rearrangement links TRBV18 to TRBJ1-1; 8 nucleotides agree with TRBD1. This CDR3 has 15 amino acids. J gave up 2 bases and V 4 bases, and 6 bases lay outside the gene matches. CDR1 is KGHSH, CDR2 LQKENI, per germline. The CDR3 bases are TGTGCCAGCTCACGATTTACAGGGGGTAACACTGAAGCTTTCTTT. Its protein is CASSRFTGGNTEAFF.

The DNA of the CDR3 is TGTGCCAGCAGTTCACGGACAGGGCGGGTGGGCGGCTACACCTTC. Translating it yields CASSSRTGRVGGYTF. The chain carries TRBV6-5 and TRBJ1-2; 8 nucleotides agree with TRBD1. The CDR3 is 15 residues long. V lost 4 bases and J lost 8; bases outside the gene matches: 12. Germline V gives CDR1 MNHEY, CDR2 SVGAGI.

The V gene is TRBV21-1, the J gene TRBJ1-2; the table's TRBD1 call for D was not verified on the DNA. TRBV21-1 is marked as a pseudogene. CDR3 length: 15 residues. Here the CDR3 DNA reads TGTGCCAGCAGCCCACGCACGACAGAGAAGTATGGCTACACCTTC. Its translation is CASSPRTTEKYGYTF.

The count of this clone is one. The rearrangement joins TRBV5-1 to TRBJ2-1, with 8 bases lining up with TRBD2. The germline CDR1 and CDR2 sequences are SGHRS and YFSETQ. V trimming: 3 bases; J trimming: 0 bases; junction bases outside the gene matches: 8. This CDR3 is 17 amino acids long. The CDR3 DNA follows: TGCGCCAGCAGCTGGGGGAAAAGCGGGGGCTCCTACAATGAGCAGTTCTTC. Protein sequence: CASSWGKSGGSYNEQFF.

The chain uses TRBV30 and TRBJ1-5; tentative D call: TRBD1 (6 bases). Trimming cost V 3 bases and J 7 bases, with 13 bases left between them. In germline, CDR1 is GTSNPN, CDR2 SVGIG (reference sequence). The CDR3 consists of 13 residues. CDR3 protein: CAWRPTGVQPQHF. The CDR3 coding sequence is TGTGCCTGGAGGCCGACAGGAGTACAGCCCCAGCATTTT. The entire variable domain, with the rest obtained from reference TRBV30 and TRBJ1-5, is as follows: SQTIHQWPATLVQPVGSPLSLECTVEGTSNPNLYWYRQAAGRGLQLLFYSVGIGQISSEVPQNLSASRPQDRQFILSSKKLLLSDSGFYLCAWRPTGVQPQHFGDGTRLSIL.

This sequence joins TRBV28 and TRBJ2-3, with 10 positions matching TRBD2. CDR1 and CDR2 (germline): MDHEN, SYDVKM. Losses at the gene ends were 5 bases for V and 2 bases for J; bases not matched to a gene: 4. This CDR3 has 15 amino acids. CDR3 nucleotides: TGTGCCAGCAGTCGACTAGCGGGCAACACAGATACGCAGTATTTT. As protein: CASSRLAGNTDTQYF.

Written as DNA, the CDR3 is TGTGCCAGTAGTGGTGAGGAACTGACGACTAATGAAAAACTGTTTTTT. This codes for CASSGEELTTNEKLFF. This sequence joins TRBV19 and TRBJ1-4; D ambiguous. V lost 5 bases and J 2 bases, leaving 15 bases between the germline ends. Germline loops: CDR1 LNHDA, CDR2 SQIVND (reference sequence). There are 16 residues in the CDR3. Full variable domain (rest looked up from reference TRBV19 and TRBJ1-4): DGGITQSPKYLFRKEGQNVTLSCEQNLNHDAMYWYRQDPGQGLRLIYYSQIVNDFQKGDIAEGYSVSREKKESFPLTVTSAQKNPTAFYLCASSGEELTTNEKLFFGSGTQLSVL.

The table lists this clone with a count of one. This chain joins TRBV6-5 and TRBJ1-2, with 8 bases that match TRBD1. This CDR3 is 15 amino acids long. Germline lookup yields CDR1 MNHEY and CDR2 SVGAGI. After removal of 0 bases from V and 4 bases from J, the junction contained 4 bases not matched to a gene. The CDR3 sequence: CASSYSTGGIYGYTF. CDR3 DNA: TGTGCCAGCAGTTACTCTACAGGGGGGATCTATGGCTACACCTTC.

The chain has TRBV13 and TRBJ1-6, with 7 positions matching TRBD1. Germline CDR1 and CDR2: PRHDT and FYEKMQ (reference sequence). The V segment lost 4 bases and the J segment 9 bases; nucleotides outside the gene matches: 3. The CDR3 spans 13 residues. CDR3 bases: TGTGCCAGCAGCTCCCGACAGGGTTCACCCCTCCACTTT. The encoded protein is CASSSRQGSPLHF.

The CDR3: CASKRASGSHEQFF. CDR3 coding DNA: TGTGCCAGCAAACGGGCTAGCGGGAGTCATGAGCAGTTCTTC. This chain connects TRBV6-5 to TRBJ2-1; 10 bases align to TRBD2. V gave up 7 bases and J gave up 8 bases; unmatched junction bases: 8. This CDR3 is built from 14 residues. The germline gives CDR1 MNHEY, CDR2 SVGAGI.

The chain recombines TRBV28 with TRBJ2-7, with 9 positions matching TRBD1. Germline assignment: CDR1 MDHEN and CDR2 SYDVKM. With V trimmed by 5 bases and J by 3 bases, 14 bases remained unmatched. CDR3 size: 17 residues. The CDR3 DNA follows: TGTGCCAGCAGTACCCGGTGGAACAGGGGGCCCATCTACGAGCAGTACTTC. This sequence encodes CASSTRWNRGPIYEQYF. Drawing the rest from reference TRBV28 and TRBJ2-7, the complete variable domain is DVKVTQSSRYLVKRTGEKVFLECVQDMDHENMFWYRQDPGLGLRLIYFSYDVKMKEKGDIPEGYSVSREKKERFSLILESASTNQTSMYLCASSTRWNRGPIYEQYFGPGTRLTVT.

The J gene is TRBJ2-1, the V gene TRBV7-9, with TRBD2 as a possible D gene (6 bases). The germline CDR1 and CDR2 sequences are SEHNR and FQNEAQ (reference sequence). The CDR3 totals 14 residues. Deletions cut 4 bases from V and 9 bases from J, with 16 bases between. The CDR3 region has the DNA TGTGCCAGCAGCTCGCGACTGGGCGGGGCTGAGCAGTTCTTC. It codes for CASSSRLGGAEQFF. The whole variable domain, remainder taken from reference TRBV7-9 and TRBJ2-1, is DTGVSQNPRHKITKRGQNVTFRCDPISEHNRLYWYRQTLGQGPEFLTYFQNEAQLEKSRLLSDRFSAERPKGSFSTLEIQRTEQGDSAMYLCASSSRLGGAEQFFGPGTRLTVL.

J is TRBJ1-6 and V is TRBV9; D is possibly TRBD1 (6 bases). The CDR3 is made up of 13 amino acids. The V gene lost 9 bases and the J gene lost 9 bases, with 16 bases spanning the gap. Per germline, CDR1 SGDLS and CDR2 YYNGEE. For the CDR3, the DNA is TGTGCCACTACCAGGGGATGGGGTTCACCCCTCCACTTT. Protein sequence: CATTRGWGSPLHF.

The CDR3 sequence: CASSREGGTGELFF. The CDR3 DNA reads as TGTGCCAGCAGCAGAGAGGGTGGCACCGGGGAGCTGTTTTTT. The chain uses TRBV6-5 and TRBJ2-2, with D possibly matching TRBD2 (5 bases). This CDR3 has 14 amino acids. V was pared by 6 bases and J by 4 bases, with 12 bases between. Looked up from germline, CDR1 is MNHEY and CDR2 is SVGAGI.